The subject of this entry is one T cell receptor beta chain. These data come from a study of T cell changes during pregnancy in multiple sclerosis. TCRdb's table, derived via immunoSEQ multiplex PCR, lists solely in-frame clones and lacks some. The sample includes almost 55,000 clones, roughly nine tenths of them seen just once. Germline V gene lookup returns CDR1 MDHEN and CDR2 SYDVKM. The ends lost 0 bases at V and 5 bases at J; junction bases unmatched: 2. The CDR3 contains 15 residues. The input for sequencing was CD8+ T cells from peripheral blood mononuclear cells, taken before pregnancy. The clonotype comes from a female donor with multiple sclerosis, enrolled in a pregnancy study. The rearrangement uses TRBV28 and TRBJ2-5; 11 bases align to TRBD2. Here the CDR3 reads CASSLCSGGAETQYF. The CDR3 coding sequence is TGTGCCAGCAGTTTATGTAGCGGGGGGGCGGAGACCCAGTACTTC. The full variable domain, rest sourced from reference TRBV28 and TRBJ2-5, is DVKVTQSSRYLVKRTGEKVFLECVQDMDHENMFWYRQDPGLGLRLIYFSYDVKMKEKGDIPEGYSVSREKKERFSLILESASTNQTSMYLCASSLCSGGAETQYFGPGTRLLVL.